The next 30 T cell receptor beta chains were all read from a single sample in a study of blood T cell repertoires in COVID-19. Data came from immunoSEQ multiplex PCR; TCRdb stores just in-frame clones and leaves some out. Altogether approximately 330,000 clones are present, about 86% being singletons, with the ten largest covering 4% to 5%. The sequencing sample was made of PBMCs or T cells enriched from blood (not recorded which). Source of these receptors: a woman in her forties with acute COVID-19.

Notes on this clone: At the DNA level, this CDR3 is encoded by other sequences in the same sample as well. The chain couples TRBV6-5 to TRBJ1-5; 8 nucleotides align to TRBD1. Per the germline V gene, CDR1 is MNHEY and CDR2 is SVGAGI. The CDR3 spans 14 residues. With 5 bases clipped from V and 4 bases from J, the junction kept 4 bases outside the gene matches. The CDR3 loop reads CASSPRQGNQPQHF. CDR3 nucleotides: TGTGCCAGCAGTCCAAGACAGGGGAATCAGCCCCAGCATTTT.

This clone was observed once. The gene calls are TRBV6-4 and TRBJ1-6; D is undetermined. Germline V gene sequence: CDR1 MRHNA, CDR2 SNTAGT. Trimming stripped 3 bases from V and 0 bases from J, with 6 bases between. The CDR3 contains 15 residues. CDR3 protein: CASSEVSSYNSPLHF. Here the CDR3 DNA reads TGTGCCAGCAGTGAGGTGAGCTCCTATAATTCACCCCTCCACTTT.

The chain employs TRBV9 and TRBJ1-5; D is perhaps TRBD1 (5 bases). Trimming pared 10 bases from V and 3 bases from J, leaving 11 bases between. The CDR3 runs to 12 residues. From germline, CDR1 is SGDLS and CDR2 YYNGEE. CDR3 DNA sequence: TGTGCCTCCGGGGGACTCAATCAGCCCCAGCATTTT. This gives the protein CASGGLNQPQHF.

There are a few counts of this clone. The chain recombines TRBV12-3 or TRBV12-4 with TRBJ1-6; D gene uncertain. V was clipped by 3 bases and J by 10 bases, with 10 bases between them. This CDR3 comprises 13 residues. CDR3: CASSFGVRSPLHF. The CDR3 DNA reads as TGTGCCAGCAGTTTCGGTGTTCGGTCACCCCTCCACTTT.

This clone was detected a few times. This rearrangement joins TRBV7-2 to TRBJ1-3, with 7 bases aligning to TRBD1. This CDR3 has 14 amino acids. Germline values: CDR1 SGHTA, CDR2 FQGNSA. V lost 5 bases, J lost 4 bases, and 5 bases stayed unmatched. The chain's CDR3 is CASSPGTVGNTIYF. As DNA, the CDR3 is TGTGCCAGCAGCCCCGGGACAGTAGGAAACACCATATATTTT.

In its sample, this clone was seen a few times. The chain uses TRBV19 and TRBJ2-7, with D perhaps TRBD2 (6 bases). This CDR3 has 13 amino acids. Germline-derived CDR1 and CDR2 are LNHDA and SQIVND (reference sequence). V was trimmed by 7 bases and J by 0 bases, leaving 10 bases between them. The CDR3 loop reads CASNPGSSYEQYF. CDR3 in DNA: TGTGCCAGTAACCCCGGGAGCTCCTACGAGCAGTACTTC.

The chain recombines TRBV7-9 with TRBJ1-4; 7 bases match TRBD1. The length of the CDR3 is 13 residues. Germline V gives CDR1 SEHNR, CDR2 FQNEAQ (reference sequence). With V trimmed by 8 bases and J by 8 bases, 8 bases remained unmatched. CDR3 nucleotides: TGTGCCAGCCTTGGGGGACAGCAAGAAAAACTGTTTTTT. This translates into CASLGGQQEKLFF. The whole variable domain, remainder taken from reference TRBV7-9 and TRBJ1-4, is DTGVSQNPRHKITKRGQNVTFRCDPISEHNRLYWYRQTLGQGPEFLTYFQNEAQLEKSRLLSDRFSAERPKGSFSTLEIQRTEQGDSAMYLCASLGGQQEKLFFGSGTQLSVL.

This chain connects TRBV3-1 (or the pseudogene TRBV3-2) to TRBJ2-5; 7 bases agree with TRBD1. This CDR3 has 16 amino acids. The V and J ends lost 3 bases and 1 base, in that order; junction bases with no gene match: 8. Germline CDR1 LGHDT, CDR2 YNNKEL (reference sequence). The CDR3 here is CASSQAYRGGQETQYF. The DNA of the CDR3 is TGTGCCAGCAGCCAGGCTTACAGGGGTGGCCAAGAGACCCAGTACTTC.

V is TRBV11-2 and J is TRBJ1-2; D not certain. The V and J ends lost 6 bases and 2 bases respectively, with 10 bases between them. This CDR3 contains 13 residues. Germline CDR1 SGHAT, CDR2 FQNNGV. The CDR3 protein is CASSLTENYGYTF. As DNA, the CDR3 is TGTGCCAGCAGTTTAACAGAGAACTATGGCTACACCTTC.

On this clone itself: The same CDR3 can be traced to other DNA sequences in this sample. The chain combines TRBV12-3 or TRBV12-4 with TRBJ1-2; D may be TRBD1 (5 bases). V lost 1 base to trimming and J lost 8 bases, with 5 bases between them. The CDR3 is 11 residues long. The CDR3 protein is CASSLGGGYTF. In DNA form, the CDR3 reads TGTGCCAGCAGTTTAGGGGGCGGCTACACCTTC.

CDR3 sequence reads: CASSGISGSPVETQYF. CDR3 nucleotide sequence: TGTGCCAGCAGCGGGATTAGCGGGTCCCCTGTTGAGACCCAGTACTTC. The rearrangement uses TRBV9 and TRBJ2-5, with 7 bases matching TRBD2. V dropped 3 bases and J dropped 5; count of bases not matched to a gene: 13. This CDR3 comprises 16 residues. CDR1 is SGDLS, CDR2 YYNGEE, per germline.

J is TRBJ1-5 and V is TRBV6-5, with TRBD1 identical over 8 bases. Germline V gene data show CDR1 as MNHEY and CDR2 as SVGAGI. V was clipped by 5 bases and J by 3 bases; unmatched bases: 6. The CDR3 is made up of 15 amino acids. The CDR3 nucleotides are TGTGCCAGCAGTCCAGGACAGGGCGTCAATCAGCCCCAGCATTTT. Residues: CASSPGQGVNQPQHF.

This clone was picked up a small number of times. The chain joins TRBV5-4 to TRBJ1-1; no clear D. The CDR3 is 12 residues long. Trimming shortened V by 10 bases and J by 2 bases, and 12 bases separated the two germline ends. Germline-derived CDR1 and CDR2 are SGHNT and YYREEE (reference sequence). The CDR3 reads CAFSQLNTEAFF. Written as DNA, the CDR3 is TGTGCCTTCTCACAGTTAAACACTGAAGCTTTCTTT.

This chain connects TRBV12-3 or TRBV12-4 to TRBJ1-3; 9 nucleotides line up with TRBD1. V was pared by 4 bases and J by 9 bases, with 1 base of the junction left unmatched. This CDR3 region has 12 residues. CDR3 coding DNA: TGTGCCAGCAGTTGGGGACAGGGCACCATATATTTT. Residues: CASSWGQGTIYF.

The V and J genes are TRBV6-5 and TRBJ2-2; 9 nucleotides agree with TRBD2. V lost 6 bases to trimming and J lost 5 bases; unmatched junction nucleotides: 7. This CDR3 is 15 amino acids long. Germline values: CDR1 MNHEY, CDR2 SVGAGI. This CDR3 reads CASSRRLAVTGELFF. DNA for the CDR3: TGTGCCAGCAGCCGAAGACTAGCGGTAACCGGGGAGCTGTTTTTT.

The chain combines TRBV28 with TRBJ1-5, with a tentative D call TRBD1 (6 bases). Trimming removed 6 bases from V and 1 base from J, with 16 bases in between. Germline CDR1 reads MDHEN; CDR2 reads SYDVKM. The CDR3 covers 16 residues. CDR3 sequence reads: CASSPVTGLSNQPQHF. CDR3 nucleotide sequence: TGTGCCAGCAGCCCCGTCACAGGGCTGAGCAATCAGCCCCAGCATTTT.

This sequence joins TRBV27 and TRBJ2-2, with D perhaps TRBD2 (7 bases). CDR1 MNHEY and CDR2 SMNVEV come from the germline V gene (reference sequence). Deletions cut 5 bases from V and 6 bases from J, with 16 bases between. This CDR3 has 15 residues. The CDR3, as DNA: TGTGCCAGCAGTGGGGGGGGGCCGTTCGCCGGGGAGCTGTTTTTT. Amino acids: CASSGGGPFAGELFF.

CDR3 nucleotides: TGTGCCAGCAGCTTAGTCGTCAGGGGGTCCTCCTCCTACGAGCAGTACTTC. Residues: CASSLVVRGSSSYEQYF. The V and J genes are TRBV7-8 and TRBJ2-7, with TRBD1 identical over 7 bases. The J segment lost 0 bases and the V segment lost 1 base, leaving 9 bases of the junction unmatched. Germline lookup yields CDR1 SGHVS and CDR2 FQNEAQ. The CDR3 runs to 17 residues.

The genes are TRBV6-5 and TRBJ1-2; TRBD1 might be the D (5 bases). Trimming shortened V by 5 bases and J by 4 bases, and 17 bases separated the two germline ends. The CDR3 loop spans 15 amino acids. Looked up from germline, CDR1 is MNHEY and CDR2 is SVGAGI. As DNA, the CDR3 is TGTGCCAGCAGTAGAGGAGGGCAGGGTAGCTATGGCTACACCTTC. It encodes CASSRGGQGSYGYTF.

Only one count was recorded for this clone. The V and J genes are TRBV7-9 and TRBJ1-2; 8 nucleotides agree with TRBD1. Unmatched junction bases numbered 3, after V lost 1 base and J lost 2 bases. The CDR3 is 15 amino acids. Germline CDR1 SEHNR, CDR2 FQNEAQ (reference sequence). The CDR3 is CASSLGQGANYGYTF. CDR3 sequence (DNA): TGTGCCAGCAGCTTAGGGCAGGGGGCCAACTATGGCTACACCTTC.

The V gene is TRBV15, the J gene TRBJ2-3; the D gene is possibly TRBD1 (7 bases). The CDR3 runs to 15 residues. Germline V gene lookup returns CDR1 LNHNV and CDR2 YYDKDF (reference sequence). Trimming stripped 9 bases from V and 1 base from J, with 17 bases between. The CDR3 nucleotides are TGTGCCACAACACAGGGGACTGGTGGCACAGATACGCAGTATTTT. It specifies CATTQGTGGTDTQYF. The variable domain in full, with the rest retrieved from reference TRBV15 and TRBJ2-3, is DAMVIQNPRYQVTQFGKPVTLSCSQTLNHNVMYWYQQKSSQAPKLLFHYYDKDFNNEADTPDNFQSRRPNTSFCFLDIRSPGLGDTAMYLCATTQGTGGTDTQYFGPGTRLTVL.

This rearrangement joins TRBV15 to TRBJ2-3; perhaps TRBD2 as D (6 bases). V lost 0 bases and J lost 3, with 16 bases in between. The CDR3 is 17 amino acids. Germline V gene data show CDR1 as LNHNV and CDR2 as YYDKDF (reference sequence). DNA for the CDR3: TGTGCCACCAGCAGAGATCGGGGTAGCGGAGCTACAGATACGCAGTATTTT. It specifies CATSRDRGSGATDTQYF.

The chain couples TRBV7-9 to TRBJ2-1; possible D gene TRBD2, 6 bases. This CDR3 comprises 13 residues. V shed 7 bases and J shed 8 bases, with 15 bases lying between them. Germline assignment: CDR1 SEHNR and CDR2 FQNEAQ (reference sequence). The CDR3 DNA reads TGTGCCAGCACCCCTCACCCGGGGGATGAGCAGTTCTTC. Amino acid sequence: CASTPHPGDEQFF.

J is TRBJ2-2 and V is TRBV7-2, with TRBD2 matching 10 bases. CDR1 SGHTA and CDR2 FQGNSA come from the germline V gene. The CDR3 covers 15 residues. The junction had 6 bases not matched to a gene; V was cut back by 4 bases and J by 7 bases. The CDR3 coding sequence is TGTGCCAGCAGCTCCCAGCGGGGGGGCGTCGGGGAGCTGTTTTTT. This gives the protein CASSSQRGGVGELFF.

V gene TRBV10-3 combines with J gene TRBJ2-7; 11 bases align to TRBD1. CDR3 size: 17 residues. Trimming removed 3 bases from V and 4 bases from J; junction bases left unmatched: 11. Germline CDR1 ENHRY, CDR2 SYGVKD. The CDR3 DNA reads as TGTGCCATCAGTGAAAGGATTCCCGGGACAGGGGGTTACGAGCAGTACTTC. Residues: CAISERIPGTGGYEQYF.

This rearrangement joins TRBV5-4 to TRBJ2-2; 14 bases map to TRBD2. This CDR3 has 17 residues. After removal of 4 bases from V and 4 bases from J, the junction contained 6 bases not matched to a gene. Germline CDR1 is SGHNT and CDR2 is YYREEE (reference sequence). Written as DNA, the CDR3 is TGTGCCAGCAGCGACGGACTAGCGGGGGGCGGCACCGGGGAGCTGTTTTTT. This codes for CASSDGLAGGGTGELFF.

The J gene is TRBJ1-2, the V gene TRBV5-1, with a tentative D call TRBD1 (5 bases). Germline V lookup: CDR1 SGHRS, CDR2 YFSETQ. Trimming cost V 4 bases and J 0 bases, with 10 bases left between them. The CDR3 covers 14 residues. In nucleotides, the CDR3 is TGCGCCAGCAGCGTGTCGACAGCTAACTATGGCTACACCTTC. It codes for CASSVSTANYGYTF.

The chain recombines TRBV19 with TRBJ2-7, with 7 bases that match TRBD2. The CDR3 loop spans 15 amino acids. Germline lookup yields CDR1 LNHDA and CDR2 SQIVND (reference sequence). Trimming at V came to 10 bases and at J to 2 bases, leaving 14 bases not matched to a gene. The CDR3 here is CATRTGGKGPYEQYF. CDR3 coding DNA: TGTGCCACCCGAACGGGGGGAAAGGGTCCCTACGAGCAGTACTTC.

This sequence joins TRBV28 and TRBJ1-5; the match to TRBD1 covers 9 bases. This CDR3 spans 14 amino acids. Germline CDR1 reads MDHEN; CDR2 reads SYDVKM. The V gene end was trimmed by 6 bases and the J gene end by 7 bases; junction bases not matched to a gene: 7. The CDR3 region is CASSPDRGLQPQHF. DNA for the CDR3: TGTGCCAGCAGCCCCGACAGGGGGTTACAGCCCCAGCATTTT.

The chain uses TRBV5-4 and TRBJ2-5; TRBD2 matches 8 bases. Germline V gene lookup returns CDR1 SGHNT and CDR2 YYREEE (reference sequence). V was clipped by 6 bases and J by 2 bases; unmatched bases: 3. CDR3 length equals 13 residues. This CDR3 is CASTSGGQETQYF. The CDR3 DNA is TGTGCCAGCACCTCGGGAGGGCAAGAGACCCAGTACTTC.